This is a list of T cell receptor beta chains from one sample in a study of blood T cells in healthy people across ages. A single record per CDR3 protein comes from TCRdb applying MiXCR to the 5' RACE reads. The sample holds 980,000 or so distinct CDR3 sequences, about 44% seen once. Sequenced material: blood. All receptors derive from a man aged 25 to 40 in good health. The CDR3 runs from the conserved cysteine through the conserved F or W. D genes are given only for firm matches. Clone sizes are given selectively: once, few, many, or a class where the clone is expanded.

CDR3aa,CDR3nt,v_gene,abundance,j_gene,len,d_gene
CASSENVKTTDTQYF,TGTGCCAGCAGTGAAAACGTAAAAACCACAGATACGCAGTATTTT,TRBV25-1,-,TRBJ2-3,15,-
CASSHGDIYTGANVLTF,TGTGCCAGCAGCCATGGGGACATTTATACCGGGGCCAACGTCCTGACTTTC,TRBV3-1,-,TRBJ2-6,17,-
CAIKLEVGETQYF,TGTGCCATCAAACTAGAGGTGGGGGAGACCCAGTACTTC,TRBV10-3,few,TRBJ2-5,13,-
CATSRPGTSGGNPYEQYF,TGTGCCACCAGCAGACCGGGGACTAGCGGGGGGAACCCCTACGAGCAGTACTTC,TRBV15,-,TRBJ2-7,18,TRBD2
CASSLVGFGAEAFF,TGTGCCAGCAGCTTAGTAGGGTTTGGGGCTGAAGCTTTCTTT,TRBV7-2,-,TRBJ1-1,14,-
CASSDPSTSTDTQYF,TGTGCCAGCAGTGACCCTTCTACTAGCACAGATACGCAGTATTTT,TRBV6-1,-,TRBJ2-3,15,-
CASTNQGGSVYGYTF,TGTGCCAGCACGAATCAAGGGGGGTCCGTCTATGGCTACACCTTC,TRBV28,-,TRBJ1-2,15,-
CASSVGAAGPLYGYTF,TGTGCCAGCAGTGTTGGGGCAGCAGGCCCACTCTATGGCTACACCTTC,TRBV2,few,TRBJ1-2,16,-
CASSKAGTGSREQYF,TGTGCCAGCAGCAAAGCCGGGACGGGCTCTCGCGAGCAGTACTTC,TRBV6-6,-,TRBJ2-7,15,-
CATIRGASGYTF,TGTGCCACCATACGGGGGGCGTCTGGCTACACCTTC,TRBV12-3/TRBV12-4,many,TRBJ1-2,12,-
CATSLPTQPGANVLTF,TGTGCCACCAGCCTCCCCACACAGCCTGGGGCCAACGTCCTGACTTTC,TRBV15,-,TRBJ2-6,16,-
CACSLADQPQHF,TGTGCCTGCAGCTTAGCCGATCAGCCCCAGCATTTT,TRBV7-9,-,TRBJ1-5,12,-
CASSLPGASYNEQFF,TGTGCCAGCAGTTTACCGGGGGCATCCTACAATGAGCAGTTCTTC,TRBV28,few,TRBJ2-1,15,-
CASSLGQGFSNEQFF,TGCGCCAGCAGCTTGGGACAGGGTTTTTCAAATGAGCAGTTCTTC,TRBV5-1,-,TRBJ2-1,15,TRBD1
CASSYEAGSNTEAFF,TGTGCCAGCAGTTACGAAGCAGGATCGAACACTGAAGCTTTCTTT,TRBV6-6,-,TRBJ1-1,15,-
CASSERQEAGYTF,TGTGCCAGCAGTGAACGACAGGAGGCTGGCTACACCTTC,TRBV6-1,few,TRBJ1-2,13,-
CASSMGHTEAFF,TGTGCCAGCAGCATGGGACACACTGAAGCTTTCTTT,TRBV11-2,-,TRBJ1-1,12,-
CASSPTVKDGYTF,TGTGCCAGCAGCCCTACAGTGAAGGATGGCTACACCTTC,TRBV6-5,-,TRBJ1-2,13,-
CASSPGQRRSYEQYF,TGTGCCAGCAGCCCCGGACAGCGTCGCTCCTACGAGCAGTACTTC,TRBV6-2/TRBV6-3,-,TRBJ2-7,15,-
CASSSTGMSGYTF,TGTGCCAGCAGCTCGACAGGGATGAGTGGCTACACCTTC,TRBV7-9,-,TRBJ1-2,13,TRBD1
CASSSMGASNQPQHF,TGTGCCAGCAGCTCTATGGGGGCCTCCAATCAGCCCCAGCATTTT,TRBV28,-,TRBJ1-5,15,-
CARDRGNQPQHF,TGTGCCAGGGACAGGGGCAATCAGCCCCAGCATTTT,TRBV25-1,-,TRBJ1-5,12,TRBD1
CSARSPPSYEQYF,TGCAGTGCTAGAAGCCCCCCTTCCTACGAGCAGTACTTC,TRBV20-1,-,TRBJ2-7,13,-
CASSYSNSNYGYTF,TGTGCCAGCAGTTACTCGAACAGCAACTATGGCTACACCTTC,TRBV6-5,-,TRBJ1-2,14,-
CATMPWGGQETQYF,TGTGCCACCATGCCTTGGGGGGGGCAAGAGACCCAGTACTTC,TRBV12-3/TRBV12-4,-,TRBJ2-5,14,TRBD2
CASSQTPSSYNEQFF,TGTGCCAGCAGCCAAACACCGAGCTCCTACAATGAGCAGTTCTTC,TRBV7-2,many,TRBJ2-1,15,-
CASSPPDTYSTDTQYF,TGCGCCAGCAGCCCCCCAGACACCTATAGCACAGATACGCAGTATTTT,TRBV5-1,-,TRBJ2-3,16,-
CASTRTSGGVNNEQFF,TGTGCCAGCACCCGGACTAGCGGGGGGGTTAACAATGAGCAGTTCTTC,TRBV28,-,TRBJ2-1,16,TRBD2
CAISESTAGRAEAFF,TGTGCCATCAGTGAGTCTACAGCAGGGAGGGCTGAAGCTTTCTTT,TRBV10-3,few,TRBJ1-1,15,-
CASTRGQAVTEAFF,TGTGCCAGCACCAGGGGACAGGCGGTCACTGAAGCTTTCTTT,TRBV12-3/TRBV12-4,-,TRBJ1-1,14,TRBD1
CASSFRGSTDTQYF,TGTGCCAGCAGCTTCCGGGGGAGCACAGATACGCAGTATTTT,TRBV12-1,few,TRBJ2-3,14,-